A single sample gave rise to the 9 T cell receptor beta chains below, sequenced in a study of blood T cell repertoires in COVID-19. Measured with immunoSEQ multiplex PCR; TCRdb has only the in-frame clones, and not every one. This sample yields more than 150,000 clones, of which under 90% are seen a single time; 6.5% to 8.5% belongs to the top ten. Sequenced input: peripheral blood. The receptors come from a man aged 40-49 years with acute or convalescent COVID-19.

The J gene is TRBJ1-1, the V gene TRBV2; 8 bases agree with TRBD1. The CDR3 extends over 13 amino acids. V was clipped by 6 bases and J by 3 bases; unmatched bases: 3. Germline-derived CDR1 and CDR2 are SNHLY and FYNNEI. The CDR3 DNA is TGTGCCAGCAGCAAACAGGGGGACACTGAAGCTTTCTTT. The encoded protein is CASSKQGDTEAFF.

This clone was seen only a few times. V and J are TRBV11-2 and TRBJ1-2, with unresolved D. Germline CDR1 is SGHAT and CDR2 is FQNNGV. Deletions cut 3 bases from V and 7 bases from J, with 6 bases between. This CDR3 has 11 residues. The CDR3 sequence is CASSFRGGYTF. The CDR3 DNA sequence: TGTGCCAGCAGCTTCCGGGGTGGCTACACCTTC.

The chain joins TRBV4-2 to TRBJ2-3; the D gene is possibly TRBD2 (6 bases). Deletions cut 3 bases from V and 9 bases from J, with 13 bases between. Per germline, CDR1 LGHNA and CDR2 YNFKEQ. This CDR3 is 13 amino acids long. The CDR3 region has the DNA TGTGCCAGCAGCCAGGGACTGTTTTACACGCAGTATTTT. Translated: CASSQGLFYTQYF.

The chain links TRBV9 to TRBJ2-7; 7 nucleotides line up with TRBD2. Trimming cost V 2 bases and J 5 bases; bases outside gene matches: 7. In germline, CDR1 is SGDLS, CDR2 YYNGEE. This CDR3 contains 14 residues. For the CDR3, the DNA is TGTGCCAGCAGCGTGACTAGCAAGAGTGACGAGCAGTACTTC. Its protein is CASSVTSKSDEQYF.

The chain has TRBV2 and TRBJ2-1; TRBD1 agrees at 10 bases. Germline V CDR1 and CDR2: SNHLY, FYNNEI. The CDR3 length is 15 residues. The trim removed 5 bases at V and 3 bases at J, leaving 4 bases unmatched. CDR3 nucleotide sequence: TGTGCCAGCAGTAAGGACAGGGGGGACTACAATGAGCAGTTCTTC. Its translation is CASSKDRGDYNEQFF. Full variable domain (rest looked up from reference TRBV2 and TRBJ2-1): EPEVTQTPSHQVTQMGQEVILRCVPISNHLYFYWYRQILGQKVEFLVSFYNNEISEKSEIFDDQFSVERPDGSNFTLKIRSTKLEDSAMYFCASSKDRGDYNEQFFGPGTRLTVL.

This chain uses TRBV6-1 with TRBJ2-7; weak D call: TRBD1 (5 bases). Germline CDR1 and CDR2: MNHNS and SASEGT. The V gene lost 2 bases and the J gene lost 4 bases, with 9 bases spanning the gap. The CDR3 loop spans 13 amino acids. The CDR3 region has the DNA TGTGCCAGCAGTGAAACAGGATTATACGAGCAGTACTTC. The encoded protein is CASSETGLYEQYF.

The chain employs TRBV30 and TRBJ1-2; weak D call: TRBD1 (5 bases). Germline assignment: CDR1 GTSNPN and CDR2 SVGIG (reference sequence). The V gene lost 2 bases and the J gene lost 1 base, with 14 bases spanning the gap. The CDR3 runs to 15 residues. The chain's CDR3 is CAWSTGGTYNYGYTF. As DNA, the CDR3 is TGTGCCTGGAGTACTGGAGGGACCTATAACTATGGCTACACCTTC. The full variable domain, completed using reference TRBV30 and TRBJ1-2, is SQTIHQWPATLVQPVGSPLSLECTVEGTSNPNLYWYRQAAGRGLQLLFYSVGIGQISSEVPQNLSASRPQDRQFILSSKKLLLSDSGFYLCAWSTGGTYNYGYTFGSGTRLTVV.

The V call is TRBV5-1, the J call TRBJ2-7; no firm D call. The germline V and J ends were trimmed by 5 bases and 0 bases, with 9 bases remaining between them. This CDR3 contains 13 residues. The germline V gene encodes CDR1 SGHRS and CDR2 YFSETQ. CDR3 nucleotide sequence: TGCGCCAGCAGGACGGCGGACTCCTACGAGCAGTACTTC. Protein: CASRTADSYEQYF.

The rearrangement links TRBV28 to TRBJ2-2; TRBD1 aligns across 7 bases. The CDR3 runs to 14 residues. Germline V gene data show CDR1 as MDHEN and CDR2 as SYDVKM. V shed 8 bases, J shed 1 base, and the junction held 4 bases outside the gene matches. In DNA form, the CDR3 reads TGTGCCAGCTACTGGACAGGGAACACCGGGGAGCTGTTTTTT. It codes for CASYWTGNTGELFF.